The 21 T cell receptor beta chains reported below all come from one sample, sequenced in a study of STAT5B mutations in CD4+ large granular lymphocyte leukemia. TCRdb's table, derived via immunoSEQ multiplex PCR, lists solely in-frame clones and lacks some. Counted here are fewer than 35,000 clones, around 70% occurring once; the ten biggest clones make up roughly 0.44%. The sequenced sample was CD4+ T cells from blood buffy coats. The receptors stem from a human donor in good health.

CDR3: CASSLGGDGNYGYTF. CDR3 DNA: TGTGCCAGCAGCTTGGGGGGGGACGGCAACTATGGCTACACCTTC. The genes are TRBV5-6 and TRBJ1-2; D may be TRBD1 (5 bases). V was cut by 0 bases and J by 2 bases, with 11 bases left in between. The germline V gene encodes CDR1 SGHDT and CDR2 YYEEEE. The CDR3 spans 15 residues.

The rearrangement uses TRBV9 and TRBJ2-4; 9 bases align to TRBD1. The V and J ends lost 0 bases and 3 bases, in that order; junction bases with no gene match: 7. Germline CDR1 reads SGDLS; CDR2 reads YYNGEE. The CDR3 has 17 amino acids. The CDR3 DNA reads TGTGCCAGCAGCGTAGACCCGACAGGGGGTGGCAAAAACATTCAGTACTTC. Protein: CASSVDPTGGGKNIQYF.

There are a few counts of this clone. The chain couples TRBV4-1 to TRBJ2-7; D is unresolved. Germline V gives CDR1 MGHRA, CDR2 YSYEKL. The CDR3 spans 13 residues. V dropped 4 bases and J dropped 2 bases, with 9 bases sitting between them. The CDR3 reads CASSPLTTYEQYF. CDR3 DNA: TGCGCCAGCAGCCCCCTTACTACCTACGAGCAGTACTTC.

In its sample, this clone was seen once. The J gene is TRBJ2-7, the V gene TRBV11-1, with D unclear. Germline lookup yields CDR1 SGHAT and CDR2 FQDESV (reference sequence). The CDR3 spans 12 residues. V lost 0 bases and J 4 bases, leaving 4 bases between the germline ends. CDR3 protein: CASSLAGYEQYF. In DNA form, the CDR3 reads TGTGCCAGCAGCTTAGCAGGGTACGAGCAGTACTTC.

As DNA, the CDR3 is TGTGCCAGCAGTTACGAGAGTAACTATGGCTACACCTTC. It translates to CASSYESNYGYTF. The chain couples TRBV6-6 to TRBJ1-2; D call uncertain. CDR1 is MNHNY, CDR2 SVGAGI, per germline (reference sequence). V lost 2 bases and J lost 1, with 5 bases in between. The CDR3 is 13 residues long.

V usage is TRBV29-1 and J usage is TRBJ2-6, with D tentatively TRBD1 (6 bases). The V end lost 2 bases, the J end lost 2 bases, and 7 bases lay between the germline ends. The CDR3 has 14 amino acids. Germline assignment: CDR1 SQVTM and CDR2 ANQGSEA. The CDR3, as DNA: TGCAGCGTTGAAAAGGGGGCTGGGGCCAACGTCCTGACTTTC. Encoded protein: CSVEKGAGANVLTF.

This sequence joins TRBV18 and TRBJ1-2; D possibly corresponds to TRBD1 (5 bases). Germline V lookup: CDR1 KGHSH, CDR2 LQKENI. The CDR3 contains 13 residues. V was clipped by 3 bases and J by 5 bases, with 10 bases between them. The CDR3, as DNA: TGTGCCAGCTCACCGGTTGAGGGGTATGGCTACACCTTC. Protein sequence: CASSPVEGYGYTF.

The chain combines TRBV6-1 with TRBJ1-2; a possible D gene is TRBD1 (6 bases). The germline V gene encodes CDR1 MNHNS and CDR2 SASEGT. This CDR3 spans 17 amino acids. V was shortened by 3 bases and J by 5 bases, with 22 bases between the two germline ends. CDR3 DNA: TGTGCCAGCAGTGATGGTCAGAGGGGGGGGCTACGGTATGGCTACACCTTC. Translation gives CASSDGQRGGLRYGYTF.

The rearrangement uses TRBV28 and TRBJ1-6, with D possibly being TRBD1 (6 bases). CDR1 and CDR2 (germline): MDHEN, SYDVKM. CDR3 length equals 15 residues. Trimming removed 6 bases at V and 8 bases at J, with 17 bases between. The DNA for the CDR3 is TGTGCCAGCAGGAGGGGGGACCCCCCGCATTCACCCCTCCACTTT. Amino acids: CASRRGDPPHSPLHF. Full variable domain (remainder filled in from reference TRBV28 and TRBJ1-6): DVKVTQSSRYLVKRTGEKVFLECVQDMDHENMFWYRQDPGLGLRLIYFSYDVKMKEKGDIPEGYSVSREKKERFSLILESASTNQTSMYLCASRRGDPPHSPLHFGNGTRLTVT.

V is TRBV27 and J is TRBJ2-1; 8 bases line up with TRBD1. The germline V gene encodes CDR1 MNHEY and CDR2 SMNVEV (reference sequence). The CDR3 has 15 amino acids. V dropped 7 bases and J dropped 4; count of bases not matched to a gene: 9. CDR3 sequence reads: CASTLRTGTYNEQFF. CDR3 DNA: TGTGCCAGCACACTCCGGACAGGGACTTACAATGAGCAGTTCTTC.

CDR3 amino acids: CASSRAFRDYGYTF. The CDR3 DNA reads as TGTGCCAGTAGTAGGGCATTTCGAGACTATGGCTACACCTTC. This sequence joins TRBV19 and TRBJ1-2; no clear D gene. The CDR3 totals 14 residues. CDR1 and CDR2 from the germline V gene are LNHDA and SQIVND (reference sequence). Trimming removed 4 bases from V and 3 bases from J, with 12 bases in between.

This rearrangement joins TRBV28 to TRBJ1-5; 9 positions match TRBD1. The CDR3 spans 14 residues. Germline V gene data show CDR1 as MDHEN and CDR2 as SYDVKM. Trimming cost V 5 bases and J 3 bases; bases outside gene matches: 2. The CDR3 nucleotides read TGTGCCAGCAGTGGGGACAGGGACAATCAGCCCCAGCATTTT. Translated, it gives CASSGDRDNQPQHF. The entire variable domain, with the rest obtained from reference TRBV28 and TRBJ1-5, is as follows: DVKVTQSSRYLVKRTGEKVFLECVQDMDHENMFWYRQDPGLGLRLIYFSYDVKMKEKGDIPEGYSVSREKKERFSLILESASTNQTSMYLCASSGDRDNQPQHFGDGTRLSIL.

V usage is TRBV7-9 and J usage is TRBJ2-7, with TRBD1 matching over 7 bases. The CDR3 runs 17 residues. The germline CDR1 and CDR2 sequences are SEHNR and FQNEAQ (reference sequence). Trimming at V came to 5 bases and at J to 3 bases, leaving 16 bases not matched to a gene. CDR3 in amino acids: CASSPQTGLEVDYEQYF. DNA for the CDR3: TGTGCCAGCAGCCCTCAGACAGGGCTTGAAGTTGACTACGAGCAGTACTTC.

The V gene is TRBV5-6, the J gene TRBJ2-7, with D perhaps TRBD1 (6 bases). V lost 2 bases and J 5 bases, leaving 14 bases between the germline ends. CDR3 length: 14 amino acids. From germline, CDR1 is SGHDT and CDR2 YYEEEE. The CDR3 sequence is CASSFPQGSHEQYF. CDR3 bases: TGTGCCAGCAGCTTTCCCCAGGGGTCCCACGAGCAGTACTTC.

The V and J genes are TRBV5-4 and TRBJ2-7; 13 positions agree with TRBD2. The CDR3 contains 16 residues. Germline V gene data show CDR1 as SGHNT and CDR2 as YYREEE (reference sequence). V lost 4 bases and J lost 7; bases outside the gene matches: 11. The CDR3 sequence is CASSPPLAGGGREQYF. In nucleotides, the CDR3 is TGTGCCAGCAGCCCGCCACTAGCGGGGGGGGGCCGGGAGCAGTACTTC.

Only a few counts were recorded for this clone. The chain joins TRBV7-6 to TRBJ1-6, with 10 bases lining up with TRBD1. In germline, CDR1 is SGHVS, CDR2 FNYEAQ. CDR3 length equals 17 residues. V shed 5 bases, J shed 10 bases, and the junction held 14 bases outside the gene matches. As DNA, the CDR3 is TGTGCCAGCAGCCGAGAGCTACCGACAGGGGGCTGGTCACCCCTCCACTTT. Its protein is CASSRELPTGGWSPLHF.

V usage is TRBV30 and J usage is TRBJ2-7, with D tentatively TRBD1 or TRBD2 (5 bases each). V lost 1 base and J 3 bases, leaving 10 bases between the germline ends. Germline CDR1 reads GTSNPN; CDR2 reads SVGIG (reference sequence). The CDR3 extends over 13 amino acids. The CDR3 region has the DNA TGTGCCTGGAGTGGGGGGACCTACTACGAGCAGTACTTC. This translates into CAWSGGTYYEQYF.

This clone is a singleton in its sample. The rearrangement joins TRBV6-1 to TRBJ1-1, with D perhaps matching TRBD1 (6 bases). Trimming cost V 6 bases and J 4 bases, with 15 bases left between them. This CDR3 is built from 14 residues. Germline assignment: CDR1 MNHNS and CDR2 SASEGT. The CDR3 sequence is CASSKGGGITEAFF. CDR3 nucleotide sequence: TGTGCCAGCAGCAAAGGGGGAGGGATCACTGAAGCTTTCTTT.

This clone was seen a handful of times. This CDR3 reads CASSLRAGNTEAFF. The CDR3 coding sequence is TGTGCCAGTAGTCTCCGGGCCGGGAATACTGAAGCTTTCTTT. V usage is TRBV19 and J usage is TRBJ1-1; D remains unclear. V was trimmed by 5 bases and J by 5 bases, leaving 15 bases between them. The germline V gene has CDR1 LNHDA and CDR2 SQIVND (reference sequence). The CDR3 is made up of 14 amino acids.

The rearrangement links TRBV27 to TRBJ1-1, with D possibly being TRBD1 (5 bases). This CDR3 region has 14 residues. Germline V gives CDR1 MNHEY, CDR2 SMNVEV (reference sequence). Trimming took 1 base from V and 4 from J, leaving 10 bases between them. This CDR3 is CASSLWGEVTEAFF. DNA for the CDR3: TGTGCCAGCAGTTTATGGGGGGAAGTCACTGAAGCTTTCTTT.

The chain couples TRBV29-1 to TRBJ2-6; D gene ambiguous. The germline gives CDR1 SQVTM, CDR2 ANQGSEA. Trimming left V 4 bases short and J 2 bases short, with 9 bases between. This CDR3 spans 14 amino acids. CDR3 nucleotide sequence: TGCAGCGTTGGTGCAGGACCTGGGGCCAACGTCCTGACTTTC. Translating it yields CSVGAGPGANVLTF.